This T cell receptor (beta chain) was recovered during a study of PD-1 blockade in classical Hodgkin lymphoma. In its sample, this clone was seen a few times. Sequencing used immunoSEQ multiplex PCR; TCRdb keeps in-frame clones, though not all of them. The sample holds 40,000 to 55,000 clones, roughly 90% seen once. CDR3 length: 13 amino acids. Germline V gene data show CDR1 as WNHNN and CDR2 as SYGVQD (reference sequence). V was clipped by 2 bases and J by 4 bases, with 8 bases between them. In every patient, relapse followed autologous stem cell transplantation, while exposure to brentuximab vedotin differed.

The rearrangement links TRBV10-1 to TRBJ1-2; maybe TRBD1 (5 bases). Sequences were derived from peripheral blood mononuclear cells (PBMCs), sampled at baseline. This receptor was taken from a human donor with classical Hodgkin lymphoma. The CDR3 bases are TGCGCCAGCAGTGAGACAGGATCCTATGGCTACACCTTC. This encodes CASSETGSYGYTF.